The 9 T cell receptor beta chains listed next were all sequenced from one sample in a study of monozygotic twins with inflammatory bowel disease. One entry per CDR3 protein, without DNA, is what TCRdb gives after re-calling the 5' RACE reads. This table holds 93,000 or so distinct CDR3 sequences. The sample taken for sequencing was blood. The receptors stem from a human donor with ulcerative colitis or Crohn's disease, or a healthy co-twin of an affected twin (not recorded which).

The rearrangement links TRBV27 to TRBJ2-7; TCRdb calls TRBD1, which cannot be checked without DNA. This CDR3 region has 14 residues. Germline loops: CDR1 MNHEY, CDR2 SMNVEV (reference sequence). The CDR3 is CASSIRTGEDEQYF.

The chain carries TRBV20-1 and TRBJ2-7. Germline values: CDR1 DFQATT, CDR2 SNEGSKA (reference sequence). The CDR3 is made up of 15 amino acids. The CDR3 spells CSARIPARYSYEQYF.

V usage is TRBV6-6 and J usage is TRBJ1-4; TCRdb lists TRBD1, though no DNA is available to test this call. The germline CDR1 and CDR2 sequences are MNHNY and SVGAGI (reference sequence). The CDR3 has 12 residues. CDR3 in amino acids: CASRWGNEKLFF.

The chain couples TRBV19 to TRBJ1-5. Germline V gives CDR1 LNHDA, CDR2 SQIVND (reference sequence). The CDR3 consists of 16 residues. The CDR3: CASSIAVSSGNQPQHF.

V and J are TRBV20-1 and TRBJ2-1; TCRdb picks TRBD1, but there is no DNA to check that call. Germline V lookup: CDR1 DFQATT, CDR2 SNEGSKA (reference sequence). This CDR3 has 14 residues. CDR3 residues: CSARLAGRGDEQFF.

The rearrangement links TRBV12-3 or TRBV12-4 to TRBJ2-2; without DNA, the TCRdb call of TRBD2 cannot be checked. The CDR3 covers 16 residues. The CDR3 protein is CASTTPWGPNTGELFF.

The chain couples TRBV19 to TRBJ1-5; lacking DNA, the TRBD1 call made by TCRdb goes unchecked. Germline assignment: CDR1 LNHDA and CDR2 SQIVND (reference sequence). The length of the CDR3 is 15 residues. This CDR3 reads CASSILAGMDQPQHF.

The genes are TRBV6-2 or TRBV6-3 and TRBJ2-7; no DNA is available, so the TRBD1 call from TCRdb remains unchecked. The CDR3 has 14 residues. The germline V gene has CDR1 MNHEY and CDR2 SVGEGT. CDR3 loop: CASSPNPGMYEQYF.

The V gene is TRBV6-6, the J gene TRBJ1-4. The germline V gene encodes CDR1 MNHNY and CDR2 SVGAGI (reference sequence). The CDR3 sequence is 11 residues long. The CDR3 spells CASSYMEKLFF.